This T cell receptor beta chain was captured in a study of shared clonotypes between healthy human individuals. Details on this clone: Its matching antigen is unknown. A read error may be the cause here, since a much bigger clone is one base away.

Study-wide results and caveats: Around 4.7% of naive CD4 clonotypes were shared across several donors. A generally larger estimated richness was seen in naive subsets than in memory subsets.

Libraries were prepared by immunoSEQ multiplex PCR; TCRdb keeps only in-frame clonotypes and omits some of them. This table has fewer than 400,000 clones, less than 85% appearing once. Germline V gene sequence: CDR1 SGHRS, CDR2 YFSETQ. CDR3 length equals 18 residues. Trimming at V came to 4 bases and at J to 4 bases, leaving 16 bases not matched to a gene. Sequencing input: memory CD4+ T cells sorted from blood. The sample's subset: CD45RA-negative fraction. The chain has TRBV5-1 and TRBJ2-5; 10 positions agree with TRBD2. This sequence originates from a man aged 25-45 years in good health. CDR3 nucleotide sequence: TGCGCCAGCAGCCAATTACCGGGACTAGCGAGAGCGGGAGAGACCCAGTACTTC. Translated, it gives CASSQLPGLARAGETQYF.